Shown below are 10 T cell receptor beta chains from a single sample sequenced in a study of blood T cell repertoires in COVID-19. Data came from immunoSEQ multiplex PCR; TCRdb stores just in-frame clones and leaves some out. The repertoire includes tens of thousands of clones, over 80% of them detected once, and 2.5% to 3% sits in the top ten. The sequencing sample was made of peripheral blood. The receptors were gathered from a man older than 75 with active or convalescent COVID-19.

This chain uses TRBV28 with TRBJ2-1; 12 nucleotides agree with TRBD2. Trimming removed 1 base from V and 6 bases from J; junction bases left unmatched: 1. This CDR3 has 15 residues. Germline values: CDR1 MDHEN, CDR2 SYDVKM. CDR3 residues: CASSLSSGRANEQFF. For the CDR3, the DNA is TGTGCCAGCAGTTTATCTAGCGGGAGGGCCAATGAGCAGTTCTTC.

V and J are TRBV5-4 and TRBJ2-1; D gene uncertain. CDR3 length: 13 residues. The V end lost 0 bases, the J end lost 5 bases, and 6 bases lay between the germline ends. Germline CDR1 reads SGHNT; CDR2 reads YYREEE (reference sequence). The CDR3 coding sequence is TGTGCCAGCAGCTTGGGTCCTAACAATGAGCAGTTCTTC. Translated: CASSLGPNNEQFF.

The chain carries TRBV5-8 and TRBJ2-4, with D tentatively TRBD2 (6 bases). V was cut by 9 bases and J by 6 bases, with 22 bases left in between. From germline, CDR1 is SGHTS and CDR2 YDEGEE. The CDR3 is made up of 15 amino acids. The CDR3: CATNSGSGDLNIQYF. The CDR3 nucleotides read TGTGCCACCAATAGCGGTAGTGGGGATTTAAACATTCAGTACTTC. The whole variable domain, remainder taken from reference TRBV5-8 and TRBJ2-4, is EAGVTQSPTHLIKTRGQQATLRCSPISGHTSVYWYQQALGLGLQFLLWYDEGEERNRGNFPPRFSGRQFPNYSSELNVNALELEDSALYLCATNSGSGDLNIQYFGAGTRLSVL.

The rearrangement uses TRBV5-1 and TRBJ2-2, with TRBD2 matching over 10 bases. V dropped 6 bases and J dropped 1; count of bases not matched to a gene: 3. Germline V lookup: CDR1 SGHRS, CDR2 YFSETQ. This CDR3 contains 15 residues. The CDR3 here is CASTLAGLNTGELFF. CDR3 coding DNA: TGCGCCAGCACACTAGCGGGGCTGAACACCGGGGAGCTGTTTTTT. Drawing the rest from reference TRBV5-1 and TRBJ2-2, the complete variable domain is KAGVTQTPRYLIKTRGQQVTLSCSPISGHRSVSWYQQTPGQGLQFLFEYFSETQRNKGNFPGRFSGRQFSNSRSEMNVSTLELGDSALYLCASTLAGLNTGELFFGEGSRLTVL.

The chain combines TRBV6-2 or TRBV6-3 with TRBJ2-3; the D gene is possibly TRBD2 (5 bases). Germline CDR1 MNHEY, CDR2 SVGEGT. This CDR3 is 12 amino acids long. Deletions cut 2 bases from V and 8 bases from J, with 8 bases between. The CDR3 DNA reads TGTGCCAGCAGTTACGCGGGCGGTACGCAGTATTTT. This translates into CASSYAGGTQYF.

The chain couples TRBV10-1 to TRBJ2-3; 11 nucleotides line up with TRBD2. CDR1 WNHNN and CDR2 SYGVQD come from the germline V gene (reference sequence). With V trimmed by 0 bases and J by 1 base, 0 bases remained unmatched. The CDR3 sequence is 16 residues long. CDR3 sequence: CASSESTSGGTDTQYF. CDR3 nucleotides: TGCGCCAGCAGTGAGTCGACTAGCGGGGGCACAGATACGCAGTATTTT.

The V gene is TRBV7-2, the J gene TRBJ2-1; D call uncertain. With 5 bases removed from V and 0 bases from J, the gap between germline ends came to 11 bases. CDR1 and CDR2 (germline): SGHTA, FQGNSA. The CDR3 contains 15 residues. CDR3 in DNA: TGTGCCAGCAGCCCCACGTCGGTCTCCTACAATGAGCAGTTCTTC. The encoded protein is CASSPTSVSYNEQFF.

The chain uses TRBV5-6 and TRBJ2-7, with D perhaps TRBD2 (5 bases). The V and J ends lost 3 bases and 7 bases respectively, with 14 bases between them. From germline, CDR1 is SGHDT and CDR2 YYEEEE. The CDR3 is made up of 13 amino acids. The CDR3 DNA sequence: TGTGCCAGCAGCTGGATGTTTCGAGGGGAGCAGTACTTC. Encoded protein: CASSWMFRGEQYF.

This clone was detected only a few times. The chain combines TRBV5-1 with TRBJ2-3, with a tentative D call TRBD1 (6 bases). V was pared by 1 base and J by 5 bases, with 11 bases between. The CDR3 spans 14 residues. Germline V lookup: CDR1 SGHRS, CDR2 YFSETQ. CDR3 in DNA: TGCGCCAGCAGCTTGAACAGGGCGTTAGATACGCAGTATTTT. This encodes CASSLNRALDTQYF.

This clone appeared a single time. J is TRBJ1-2 and V is TRBV6-5, with 7 bases aligning to TRBD1. V dropped 6 bases and J dropped 4; count of bases not matched to a gene: 8. The CDR3 spans 14 residues. From germline, CDR1 is MNHEY and CDR2 SVGAGI. CDR3: CASSPTTGSYGYTF. The CDR3, as DNA: TGTGCCAGCAGCCCAACGACAGGGAGCTATGGCTACACCTTC.